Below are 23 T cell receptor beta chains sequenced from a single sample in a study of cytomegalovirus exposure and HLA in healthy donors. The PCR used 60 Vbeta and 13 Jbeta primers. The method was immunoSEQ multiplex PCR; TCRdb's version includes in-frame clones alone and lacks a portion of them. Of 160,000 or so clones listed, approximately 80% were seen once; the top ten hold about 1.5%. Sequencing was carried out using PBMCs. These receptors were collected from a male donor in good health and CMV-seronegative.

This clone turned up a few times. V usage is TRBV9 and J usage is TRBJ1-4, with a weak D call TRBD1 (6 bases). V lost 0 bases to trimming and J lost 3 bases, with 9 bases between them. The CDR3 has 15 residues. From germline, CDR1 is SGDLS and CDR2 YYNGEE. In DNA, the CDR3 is TGTGCCAGCAGCGTAGGAGGGACACCTAATGAAAAACTGTTTTTT. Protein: CASSVGGTPNEKLFF. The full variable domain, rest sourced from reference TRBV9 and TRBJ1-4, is DSGVTQTPKHLITATGQRVTLRCSPRSGDLSVYWYQQSLDQGLQFLIQYYNGEERAKGNILERFSAQQFPDLHSELNLSSLELGDSALYFCASSVGGTPNEKLFFGSGTQLSVL.

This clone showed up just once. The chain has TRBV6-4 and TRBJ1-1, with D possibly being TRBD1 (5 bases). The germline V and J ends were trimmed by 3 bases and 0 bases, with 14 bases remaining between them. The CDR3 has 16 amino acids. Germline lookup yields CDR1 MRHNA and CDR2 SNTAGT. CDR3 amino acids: CASSETYRSMNTEAFF. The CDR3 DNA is TGTGCCAGCAGTGAAACTTACAGGAGTATGAACACTGAAGCTTTCTTT.

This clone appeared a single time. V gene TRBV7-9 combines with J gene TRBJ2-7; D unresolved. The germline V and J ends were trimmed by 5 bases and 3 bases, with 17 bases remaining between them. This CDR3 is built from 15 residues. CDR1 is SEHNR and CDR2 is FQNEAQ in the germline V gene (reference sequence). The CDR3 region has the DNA TGTGCCAGCAGCATTTATCGGGTAGATGACTACGAGCAGTACTTC. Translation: CASSIYRVDDYEQYF.

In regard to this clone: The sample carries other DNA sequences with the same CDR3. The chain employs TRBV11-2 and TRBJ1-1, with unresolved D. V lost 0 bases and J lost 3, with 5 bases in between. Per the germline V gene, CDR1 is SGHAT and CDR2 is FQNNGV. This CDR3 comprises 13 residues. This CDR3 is CASSLDPYTEAFF. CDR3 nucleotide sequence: TGTGCCAGCAGCTTAGATCCCTACACTGAAGCTTTCTTT.

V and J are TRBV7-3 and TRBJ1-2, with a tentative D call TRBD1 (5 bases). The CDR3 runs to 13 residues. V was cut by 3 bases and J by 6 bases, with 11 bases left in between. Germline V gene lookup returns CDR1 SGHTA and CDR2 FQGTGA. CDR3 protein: CASSFLRGHGYTF. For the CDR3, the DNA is TGTGCCAGCAGCTTTTTAAGGGGCCATGGCTACACCTTC.

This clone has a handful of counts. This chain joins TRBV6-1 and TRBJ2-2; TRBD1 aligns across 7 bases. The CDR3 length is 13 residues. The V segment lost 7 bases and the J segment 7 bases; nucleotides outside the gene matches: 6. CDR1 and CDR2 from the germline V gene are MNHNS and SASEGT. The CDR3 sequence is CASIPTGVGELFF. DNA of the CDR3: TGTGCCAGCATCCCCACAGGGGTCGGGGAGCTGTTTTTT.

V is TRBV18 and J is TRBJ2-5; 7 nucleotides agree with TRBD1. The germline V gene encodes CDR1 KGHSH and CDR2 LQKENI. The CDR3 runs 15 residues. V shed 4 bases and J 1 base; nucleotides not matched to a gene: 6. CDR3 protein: CASSRTGASQETQYF. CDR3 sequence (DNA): TGTGCCAGCTCACGAACAGGGGCGTCCCAAGAGACCCAGTACTTC.

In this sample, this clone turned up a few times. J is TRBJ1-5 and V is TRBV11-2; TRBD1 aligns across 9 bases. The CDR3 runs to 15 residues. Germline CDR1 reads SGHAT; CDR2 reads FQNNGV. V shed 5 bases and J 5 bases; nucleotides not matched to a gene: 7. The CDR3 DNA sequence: TGTGCCAGCAGCGGGGGGACAGGGTCATATCAGCCCCAGCATTTT. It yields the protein CASSGGTGSYQPQHF.

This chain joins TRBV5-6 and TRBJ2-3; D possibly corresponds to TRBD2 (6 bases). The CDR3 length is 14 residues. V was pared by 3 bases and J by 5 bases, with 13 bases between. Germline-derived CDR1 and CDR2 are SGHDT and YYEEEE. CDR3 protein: CASSSVSGEDTQYF. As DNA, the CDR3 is TGTGCCAGCAGCTCGGTGTCGGGGGAAGATACGCAGTATTTT.

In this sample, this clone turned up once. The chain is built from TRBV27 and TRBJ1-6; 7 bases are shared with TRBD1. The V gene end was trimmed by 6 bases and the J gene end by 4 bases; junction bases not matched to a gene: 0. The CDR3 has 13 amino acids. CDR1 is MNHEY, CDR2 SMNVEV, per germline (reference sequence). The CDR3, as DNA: TGTGCCAGCAGACAGGGGTATAATTCACCCCTCCACTTT. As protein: CASRQGYNSPLHF.

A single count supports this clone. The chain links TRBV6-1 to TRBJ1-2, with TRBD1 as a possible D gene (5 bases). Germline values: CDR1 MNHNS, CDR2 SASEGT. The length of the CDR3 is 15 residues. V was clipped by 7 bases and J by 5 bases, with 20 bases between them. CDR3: CASNLPGGRAYGYTF. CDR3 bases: TGTGCCAGCAACCTGCCCGGGGGACGGGCTTATGGCTACACCTTC.

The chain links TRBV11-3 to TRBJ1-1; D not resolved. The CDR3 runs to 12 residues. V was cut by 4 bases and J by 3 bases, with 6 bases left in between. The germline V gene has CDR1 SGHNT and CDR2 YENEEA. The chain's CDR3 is CASSSGDTEAFF. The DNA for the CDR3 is TGTGCCAGCAGCTCGGGTGACACTGAAGCTTTCTTT.

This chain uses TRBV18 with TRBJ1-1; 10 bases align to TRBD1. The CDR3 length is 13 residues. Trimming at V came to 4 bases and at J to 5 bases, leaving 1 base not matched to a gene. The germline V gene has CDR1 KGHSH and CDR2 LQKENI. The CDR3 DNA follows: TGTGCCAGCTCACTGGGACAGGGGACTGAAGCTTTCTTT. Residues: CASSLGQGTEAFF.

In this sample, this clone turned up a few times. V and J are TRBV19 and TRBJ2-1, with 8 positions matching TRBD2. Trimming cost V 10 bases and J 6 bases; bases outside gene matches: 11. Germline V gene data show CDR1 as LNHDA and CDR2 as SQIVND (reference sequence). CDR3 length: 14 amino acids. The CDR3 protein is CATTALAGPNEQFF. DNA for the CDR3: TGTGCCACTACAGCTCTAGCGGGTCCCAATGAGCAGTTCTTC. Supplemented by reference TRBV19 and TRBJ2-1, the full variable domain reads DGGITQSPKYLFRKEGQNVTLSCEQNLNHDAMYWYRQDPGQGLRLIYYSQIVNDFQKGDIAEGYSVSREKKESFPLTVTSAQKNPTAFYLCATTALAGPNEQFFGPGTRLTVL.

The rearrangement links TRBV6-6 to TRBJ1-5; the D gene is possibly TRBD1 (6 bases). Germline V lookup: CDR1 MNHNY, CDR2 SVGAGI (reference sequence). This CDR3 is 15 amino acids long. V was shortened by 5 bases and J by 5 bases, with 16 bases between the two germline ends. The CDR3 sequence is CASSTYRESHQPQHF. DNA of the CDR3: TGTGCCAGCAGTACGTACAGGGAATCCCATCAGCCCCAGCATTTT.

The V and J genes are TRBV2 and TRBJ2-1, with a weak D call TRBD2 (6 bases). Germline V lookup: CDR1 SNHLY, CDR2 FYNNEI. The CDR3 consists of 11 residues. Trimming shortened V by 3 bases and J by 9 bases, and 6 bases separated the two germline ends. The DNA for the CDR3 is TGTGCCAGCAGTGAGGGAGGTGAGCAGTTCTTC. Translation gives CASSEGGEQFF. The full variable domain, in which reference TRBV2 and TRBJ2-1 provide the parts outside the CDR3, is EPEVTQTPSHQVTQMGQEVILRCVPISNHLYFYWYRQILGQKVEFLVSFYNNEISEKSEIFDDQFSVERPDGSNFTLKIRSTKLEDSAMYFCASSEGGEQFFGPGTRLTVL.

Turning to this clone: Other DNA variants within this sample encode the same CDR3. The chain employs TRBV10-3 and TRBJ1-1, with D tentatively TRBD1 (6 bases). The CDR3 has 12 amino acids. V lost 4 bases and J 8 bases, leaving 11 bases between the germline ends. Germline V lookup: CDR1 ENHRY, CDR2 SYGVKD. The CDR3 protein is CAISGADREAFF. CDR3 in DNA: TGTGCCATCAGTGGGGCCGACAGGGAAGCTTTCTTT.

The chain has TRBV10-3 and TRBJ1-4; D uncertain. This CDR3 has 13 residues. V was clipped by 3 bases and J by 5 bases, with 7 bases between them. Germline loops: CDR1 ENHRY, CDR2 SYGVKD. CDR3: CAISDSVNEKLFF. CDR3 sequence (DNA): TGTGCCATCAGTGATTCGGTGAATGAAAAACTGTTTTTT.

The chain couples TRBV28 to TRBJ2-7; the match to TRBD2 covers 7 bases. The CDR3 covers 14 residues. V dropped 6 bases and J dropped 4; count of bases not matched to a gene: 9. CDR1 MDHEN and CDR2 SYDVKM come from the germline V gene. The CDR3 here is CASSLPGLFYEQYF. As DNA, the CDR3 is TGTGCCAGCAGCCTACCGGGACTATTTTACGAGCAGTACTTC.

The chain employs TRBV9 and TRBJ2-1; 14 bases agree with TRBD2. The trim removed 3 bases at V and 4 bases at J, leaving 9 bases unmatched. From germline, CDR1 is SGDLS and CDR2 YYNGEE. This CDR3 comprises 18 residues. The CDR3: CASSARLAGGSQYNEQFF. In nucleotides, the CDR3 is TGTGCCAGCAGCGCTAGACTAGCGGGAGGGTCCCAATACAATGAGCAGTTCTTC.

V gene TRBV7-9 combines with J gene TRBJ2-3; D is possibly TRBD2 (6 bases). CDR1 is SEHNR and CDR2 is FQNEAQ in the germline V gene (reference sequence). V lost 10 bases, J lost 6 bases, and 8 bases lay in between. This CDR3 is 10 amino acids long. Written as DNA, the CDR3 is TGTGCCACCGCGGGGGATACGCAGTATTTT. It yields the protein CATAGDTQYF.

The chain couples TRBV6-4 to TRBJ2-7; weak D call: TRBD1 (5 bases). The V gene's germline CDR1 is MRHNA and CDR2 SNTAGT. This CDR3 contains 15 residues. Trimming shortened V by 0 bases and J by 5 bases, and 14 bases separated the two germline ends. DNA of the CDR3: TGTGCCAGCAGTGACTCGAGTTCAGGGTTCGACGAGCAGTACTTC. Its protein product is CASSDSSSGFDEQYF.

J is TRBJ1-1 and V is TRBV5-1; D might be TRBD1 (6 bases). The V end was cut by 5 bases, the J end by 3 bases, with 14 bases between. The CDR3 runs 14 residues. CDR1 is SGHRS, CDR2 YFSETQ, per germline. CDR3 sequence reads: CASSIEGGDTEAFF. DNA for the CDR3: TGCGCCAGCAGTATCGAAGGGGGGGACACTGAAGCTTTCTTT.